A selection of T cell receptor beta chains follows, all from one sample in a study of blood T cells in healthy people across ages. TCRdb itself ran the 5' RACE reads through MiXCR, one entry per CDR3 protein. The sample carries over 300,000 distinct CDR3 sequences, approximately 47% recorded once. The specimen was blood. All receptors derive from a man in his fifties or sixties in good health. The CDR3 runs from the conserved cysteine through the conserved F or W. D genes are given only for firm matches. Size tells how often a clone was seen (once, few, many) or the class of an expanded clone, and some rows leave it out.

j_call d_call clone_size v_call cdr3_aa cdr3_nt
TRBJ2-2 - - TRBV7-2 CASSLGRSAGELFF TGTGCCAGCAGCTTGGGGAGAAGTGCCGGGGAGCTGTTTTTT
TRBJ2-7 TRBD2 - TRBV20-1 CSARTSGRPYNEQYF TGCAGTGCGAGGACTAGCGGGAGACCCTACAATGAGCAGTACTTC
TRBJ2-1 - - TRBV4-2 CASSQGWPPGNEQFF TGTGCCAGCAGCCAAGGTTGGCCACCGGGGAATGAGCAGTTCTTC
TRBJ1-5 - - TRBV21-1 CASPPEGQNRSNQPQHF TGTGCCAGCCCCCCCGAAGGGCAAAATCGGAGCAATCAGCCCCAGCATTTT
TRBJ1-2 - - TRBV14 CASSQASDYGYTF TGTGCCAGCAGCCAGGCGTCAGACTATGGCTACACCTTC
TRBJ2-2 - - TRBV9 CASSVVAEPTGELFF TGTGCCAGCAGCGTAGTGGCGGAGCCCACCGGGGAGCTGTTTTTT
TRBJ2-5 - many TRBV5-5 CASSLTRETQYF TGTGCCAGCAGCTTAACCAGGGAGACCCAGTACTTC
TRBJ2-7 TRBD1 - TRBV15 CATNGGQGVDEQYF TGTGCCACCAACGGGGGACAGGGAGTCGACGAGCAGTACTTC
TRBJ2-7 - - TRBV7-8 CASGRGMNSYEQYF TGTGCCAGCGGCCGCGGGATGAATTCCTACGAGCAGTACTTC
TRBJ2-3 - few TRBV3-1 CASSFSVVGTDTQYF TGTGCCAGCAGCTTCAGCGTGGTTGGCACAGATACGCAGTATTTT
TRBJ2-1 - - TRBV18 CASSPASAPNEQFF TGTGCCAGCTCACCAGCTAGCGCTCCTAATGAGCAGTTCTTC
TRBJ1-1 - - TRBV29-1 CSVDRGTEAFF TGCAGCGTTGATCGTGGGACTGAAGCTTTCTTT
TRBJ1-1 TRBD1 few TRBV10-3 CAIRSGGDGTEAFF TGTGCCATCAGATCAGGGGGCGACGGAACTGAAGCTTTCTTT
TRBJ2-1 - - TRBV20-1 CSAQTDYATVGEQFF TGCAGTGCTCAGACCGACTATGCTACCGTGGGTGAGCAGTTCTTC
TRBJ2-1 TRBD1 few TRBV10-3 CAISEPGTGAFKEQFF TGTGCCATCAGTGAGCCGGGGACAGGGGCCTTCAAGGAGCAGTTCTTC
TRBJ1-2 - - TRBV4-1 CANSQDGGMANYGYTF TGCGCCAACAGCCAAGACGGGGGGATGGCTAACTATGGCTACACCTTC
TRBJ2-7 TRBD1 - TRBV13 CASSLGDRVLSEQYF TGTGCCAGCAGCTTAGGGGACAGGGTACTAAGCGAGCAGTACTTC
TRBJ2-3 - - TRBV7-9 CASNGQRTDTQYF TGTGCCAGCAACGGACAACGCACAGATACGCAGTATTTT
TRBJ1-1 - - TRBV18 CASSPPSGKAFF TGTGCCAGCTCACCACCGTCGGGGAAAGCTTTCTTT
TRBJ2-1 TRBD2 - TRBV6-5 CASSRGTSGINEQFF TGTGCCAGCAGTAGGGGGACTAGCGGGATTAATGAGCAGTTCTTC
TRBJ2-3 - - TRBV4-1 CASSYGDGDTDTQYF TGCGCCAGCAGCTACGGGGACGGCGACACAGATACGCAGTATTTT
TRBJ2-5 - - TRBV11-1 CASSLALTGDETQYF TGTGCCAGCAGCTTAGCGTTAACGGGAGATGAGACCCAGTACTTC
TRBJ1-2 - - TRBV3-1 CASSQTINNGYTF TGTGCCAGCAGCCAGACGATTAACAATGGCTACACCTTC
TRBJ1-2 TRBD1 - TRBV2 CAGRVQGIYGYTF TGTGCCGGCAGGGTACAGGGGATCTATGGCTACACCTTC
TRBJ2-5 TRBD1 - TRBV5-5 CASSRSTGTAGQETQYF TGTGCCAGCAGCAGATCGACCGGGACAGCTGGCCAAGAGACCCAGTACTTC
TRBJ2-3 - - TRBV18 CASSPRVSTDMQYF TGTGCCAGCTCACCACGGGTTTCCACAGATATGCAGTATTTT
TRBJ2-5 TRBD2 few TRBV27 CASSSPGLARRSETQYF TGTGCCAGCAGTTCCCCGGGACTAGCAAGGCGGAGCGAGACCCAGTACTTC
TRBJ2-1 - - TRBV20-1 CSAHATTTLYNEQFF TGCAGTGCACACGCAACTACTACCCTTTACAATGAGCAGTTCTTC
TRBJ2-1 TRBD2 many TRBV20-1 CSARDPQRGGNEQFF TGCAGTGCTAGAGATCCCCAGAGGGGAGGGAATGAGCAGTTCTTC
TRBJ2-4 - - TRBV5-1 CASSLDGRNNEQYF TGCGCCAGCAGCTTGGACGGACGCAACAATGAGCAGTACTTC
TRBJ1-2 - many TRBV4-3 CASSQEHLRVNYGYTF TGCGCCAGCAGCCAAGAGCATCTAAGGGTTAACTATGGCTACACCTTC
TRBJ2-3 - - TRBV11-2 CASSLALMADTQYF TGTGCCAGCAGCTTAGCGTTGATGGCGGATACGCAGTATTTT
TRBJ1-1 TRBD1 - TRBV20-1 CSAPGTGRTEAFF TGCAGTGCCCCCGGGACAGGGAGGACTGAAGCTTTCTTT
TRBJ1-1 - - TRBV4-3 CASSIQGWQTEAFF TGCGCCAGCAGTATACAGGGATGGCAGACTGAAGCTTTCTTT